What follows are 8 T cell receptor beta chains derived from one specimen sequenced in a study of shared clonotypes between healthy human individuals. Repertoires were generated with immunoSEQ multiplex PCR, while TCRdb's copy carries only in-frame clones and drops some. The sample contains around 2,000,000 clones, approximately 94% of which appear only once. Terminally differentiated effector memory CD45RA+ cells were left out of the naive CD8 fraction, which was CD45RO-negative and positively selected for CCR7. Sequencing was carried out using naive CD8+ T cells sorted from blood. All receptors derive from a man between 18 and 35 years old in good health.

The CDR3 DNA follows: TGCGCCAGCAGCCAAGATTGGGCAGCCAATCAGCCCCAGCATTTT. The encoded protein is CASSQDWAANQPQHF. The J gene is TRBJ1-5, the V gene TRBV4-3; D gene uncertain. The ends were cut back, 0 bases at V and 3 bases at J, with 9 bases in the middle. From germline, CDR1 is LGHNA and CDR2 YSLEER. The CDR3 has 15 residues.

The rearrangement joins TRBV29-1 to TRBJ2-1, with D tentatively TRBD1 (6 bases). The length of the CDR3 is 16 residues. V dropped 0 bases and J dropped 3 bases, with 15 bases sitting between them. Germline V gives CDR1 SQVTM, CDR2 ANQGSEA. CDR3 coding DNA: TGCAGCGTTGAAGATCATGTGGGGGCCTTCTACAATGAGCAGTTCTTC. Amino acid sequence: CSVEDHVGAFYNEQFF.

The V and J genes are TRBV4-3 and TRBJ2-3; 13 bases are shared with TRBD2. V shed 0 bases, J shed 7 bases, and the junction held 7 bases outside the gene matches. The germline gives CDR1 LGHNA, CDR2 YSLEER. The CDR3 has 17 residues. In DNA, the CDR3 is TGCGCCAGCAGCCAAGAAAGGACTAGCGGGAGTGGGAATACGCAGTATTTT. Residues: CASSQERTSGSGNTQYF.

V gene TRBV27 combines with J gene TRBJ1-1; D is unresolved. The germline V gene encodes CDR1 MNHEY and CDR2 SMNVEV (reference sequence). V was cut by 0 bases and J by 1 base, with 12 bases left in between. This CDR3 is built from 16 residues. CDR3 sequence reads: CASSLSVPAANTEAFF. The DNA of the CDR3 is TGTGCCAGCAGTTTATCGGTCCCCGCTGCGAACACTGAAGCTTTCTTT.

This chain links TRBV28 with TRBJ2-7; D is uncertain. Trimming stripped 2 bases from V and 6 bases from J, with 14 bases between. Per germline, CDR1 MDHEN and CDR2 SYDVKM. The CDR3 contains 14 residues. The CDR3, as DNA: TGTGCCAGCAGTTTAGTCCAGGAAGGGCTCGAGCAGTACTTC. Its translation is CASSLVQEGLEQYF. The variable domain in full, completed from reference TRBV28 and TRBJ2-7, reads DVKVTQSSRYLVKRTGEKVFLECVQDMDHENMFWYRQDPGLGLRLIYFSYDVKMKEKGDIPEGYSVSREKKERFSLILESASTNQTSMYLCASSLVQEGLEQYFGPGTRLTVT.

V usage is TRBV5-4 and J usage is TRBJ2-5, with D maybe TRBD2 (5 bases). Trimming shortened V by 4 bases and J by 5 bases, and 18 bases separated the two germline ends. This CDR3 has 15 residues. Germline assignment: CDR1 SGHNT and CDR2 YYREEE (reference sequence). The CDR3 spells CASSPGLNPQETQYF. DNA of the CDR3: TGTGCCAGCAGCCCCGGACTCAACCCGCAGGAGACCCAGTACTTC. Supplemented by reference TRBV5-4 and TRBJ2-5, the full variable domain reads ETGVTQSPTHLIKTRGQQVTLRCSSQSGHNTVSWYQQALGQGPQFIFQYYREEENGRGNFPPRFSGLQFPNYSSELNVNALELDDSALYLCASSPGLNPQETQYFGPGTRLLVL.

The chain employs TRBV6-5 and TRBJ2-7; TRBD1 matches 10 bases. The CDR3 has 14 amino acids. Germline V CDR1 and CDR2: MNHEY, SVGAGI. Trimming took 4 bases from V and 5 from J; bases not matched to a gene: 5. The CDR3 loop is CASSFSGTGDEQYF. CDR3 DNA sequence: TGTGCCAGCAGTTTCTCTGGGACAGGGGACGAGCAGTACTTC.

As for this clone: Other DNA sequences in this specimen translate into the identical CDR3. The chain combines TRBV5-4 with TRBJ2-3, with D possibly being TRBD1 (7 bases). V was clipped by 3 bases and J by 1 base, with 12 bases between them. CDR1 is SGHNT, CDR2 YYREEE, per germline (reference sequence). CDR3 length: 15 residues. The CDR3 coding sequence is TGTGCCAGCAGCTACCAGGGGGGAGGCACAGATACGCAGTATTTT. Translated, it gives CASSYQGGGTDTQYF.